This T cell receptor beta chain was sequenced for a study of CD4 T cells in relation to SARS-CoV-2 and coronaviruses. Turning to the study itself: ViraFEST: roughly 10-day antigen culture of PBMCs, then TCR beta CDR3 sequencing.

The length of the CDR3 is 16 residues. Trimming took 3 bases from V and 0 from J, leaving 15 bases between them. Looked up from germline, CDR1 is KGHSH and CDR2 is LQKENI. With respect to this clone: Its antigen is still unknown.

Before the COVID-19 pandemic, during about 2011-2019, CD4+ T cells were taken from unexposed donors. Isolation of CD4+ T cells took place after about 9 days in culture. As cell numbers allowed, unexposed-donor CD4+ T cells faced SARS-CoV-2 S/N and four cold-coronavirus spikes. The assay was immunoSEQ multiplex PCR, and TCRdb's table has in-frame clones only and misses some. Of around 20,000 clones in the sample, 66% were seen once. The J gene is TRBJ2-7, the V gene TRBV18; D unresolved. This sequence originates from a human donor in good health. The sequencing input was CD4+ T cells from PBMCs, cultured in vitro. The CDR3 DNA reads as TGTGCCAGCTCACCCCACGAGTATCAGCACTCCTACGAGCAGTACTTC. Residues: CASSPHEYQHSYEQYF.